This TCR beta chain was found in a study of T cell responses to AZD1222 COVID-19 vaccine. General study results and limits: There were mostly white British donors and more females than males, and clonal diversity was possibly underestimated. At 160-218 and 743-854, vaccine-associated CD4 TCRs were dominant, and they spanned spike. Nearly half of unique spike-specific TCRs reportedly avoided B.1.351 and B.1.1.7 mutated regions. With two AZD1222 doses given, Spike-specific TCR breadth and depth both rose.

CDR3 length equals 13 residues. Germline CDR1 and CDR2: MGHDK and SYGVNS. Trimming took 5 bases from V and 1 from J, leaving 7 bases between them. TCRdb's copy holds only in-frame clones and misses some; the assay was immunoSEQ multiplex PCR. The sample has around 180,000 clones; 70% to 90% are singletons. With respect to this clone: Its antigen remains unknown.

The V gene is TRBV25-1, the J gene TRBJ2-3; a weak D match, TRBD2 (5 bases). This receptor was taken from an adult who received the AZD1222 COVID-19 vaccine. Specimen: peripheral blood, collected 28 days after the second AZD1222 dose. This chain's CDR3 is CASSISGTDTQYF. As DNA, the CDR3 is TGTGCCAGCAGTATTAGCGGCACAGATACGCAGTATTTT.